This TCR beta chain was obtained from a study of cytomegalovirus exposure and HLA in healthy donors (dated by TCRdb to 2017 to 2019). Context from the whole study: An earlier analysis of approximately 550 of the donors reported more than 250 Gb of sequence data and roughly 110 million unique TCR beta sequences from about 200 million T cells. About 280 gigabases of sequencing data and approximately 92 million unique TCR sequences made up an early release that covered approximately 620 HLA-typed donors. The genetic ancestry cluster associated with self-reported Caucasian donors included about four fifths of the roughly 410 genotyped donors. The study aimed to test whether signatures of past pathogen exposure could be identified by cataloging public T cell receptors. The study profiled the T cell repertoires of about 640 subjects by immunosequencing and related them to cytomegalovirus serostatus. Besides the first cohort of 500 to 700 subjects, a separate validation cohort made up of 120 or so different subjects was used. To predict cytomegalovirus infection status, the study brought together high-throughput TCR immunosequencing, statistical association of individual TCRs with disease status, and machine learning. A later analysis re-examined previously published TCR beta repertoires from just over 650 donors and added high-resolution HLA genotyping to investigate patterns of TCR occurrence. In the later analysis, no new phenotypic data were used to find candidate immune exposures; instead, reliance was placed on TCR beta sequences and their occurrence across donors. To decide whether each TCR beta V gene segment behaved as functional or pseudogenic, an earlier analysis of some 600 of the donors relied on high-throughput TCR beta sequencing. Donor age, sex, ethnicity and CMV serostatus were collected together with the repertoire data. A later genetic analysis took genome-wide SNP genotypes for about 60% of the roughly 670 donors and used that subset as a discovery cohort. Every discovery cohort repertoire had been produced on one sequencing platform. HLA typing covered class I and class II loci at four-digit resolution. The number of typed donors differed by locus: about 620-640 for A, B, C, DRB1 and DQB1; some 500 for DQA1; over 600 for DPA1; and about 470 for DPB1. Four or five DR-DQ haplotypes were treated as single units for association and clustering because of strong linkage in the cohort. Among some 400 genotyped donors of the cohort, an average of approximately 240,000 unique TCR beta nucleotide sequences were sequenced per donor, 15% to 20% of them non-productive. What the authors observed across the whole study: The sequencing pipeline was judged likely to have produced a cluster of highly shared sequence variants as a technical artifact. The classifier was reported to diagnose cytomegalovirus status with high specificity and sensitivity in both the original and validation cohorts. Because some donors lacked HLA typing at each locus, the association tests relied only on the typed subset. An earlier analysis of approximately 590 of the donors showed that most TCR beta V segments appeared in productive rearrangements either about 90% or about 30% of the time, which broadly matched IMGT annotations. A further reported finding was that TCR beta sequences accurately predicted the HLA-A and HLA-B alleles for most subjects in the first cohort. According to a later analysis, parvovirus B19, influenza, CMV and Epstein-Barr virus appeared linked to several top co-occurrence clusters. For the cohort, immune exposure information was limited to CMV serostatus. Roughly uniform sequencing depth across donors was assumed in presence/absence analyses, although this assumption may not hold. In a later analysis, TCR association rates were found to vary across HLA loci, with the most associated TCRs seen for DRB1 alleles and the fewest for HLA-C alleles. A later genetic analysis reported fewer N-insertions in productive TCRs among donors in an Asian-associated ancestry cluster than the roughly 700-donor mean. In a later genetic analysis, a missense DCLRE1C variant was associated with V-gene and J-gene trimming of TCR beta chains, and the association was replicated in an independent cohort. Linkage disequilibrium might explain the correlated functional status among segregating V segments, but an unknown experimental factor could not be excluded. While some public TCRs were present in many individuals, most TCR sequences turned up only very rarely across donors. When HLA alleles, especially DR and DQ, strongly co-occurred, TCR associations were difficult to assign to individual alleles. The study gave a list of more than 150 TCR beta chains associated with cytomegalovirus. In this cohort, only TCR beta chains were sequenced, and detectable features were limited by the absence of alpha or paired-chain data. Because the 87-base-pair reads could not distinguish some IMGT-functional V segments, including TRBV6-2 and TRBV6-3, those segments were excluded. In a later analysis, most CMV-associated TCR beta chains were found to appear HLA-restricted, with HLA associations seemingly driven largely by CMV exposure. Because counts were too low, roughly 18 rarely observed V segments, including chromosome 9 orphons, were left out of the earlier analysis of about 620 of the donors. A few of the identified cytomegalovirus-associated TCR beta chains were confirmed in vitro to be specific for cytomegalovirus antigens. According to the authors, the approach could potentially be generalized to other disease states and immunological phenotypes. At a false discovery rate of 0.05, a later analysis linked some 18,000 TCR beta sequences to specific HLA alleles. Compared with equally common non-associated chains, HLA-associated TCR beta chains in a later analysis were more clonally expanded and had lower generation probabilities.

Germline trimming: 4 bases from V, 9 bases from J; junction bases outside gene matches: 8. There are 14 amino acids in the CDR3, from cysteine to phenylalanine inclusive. The kept DNA is CDR3 alone, 42 bases in frame from the first base. From the germline V gene, CDR1 is SGHDT and CDR2 is YYEEEE. Receptor amplification or capture employed the immunoSEQ multiplex PCR assay. A mixture of 60 forward primers for TCR Vbeta segments and 13 reverse primers for TCR Jbeta segments was used in the multiplex PCR. A multiplex PCR assay on genomic DNA amplified the CDR3 region of rearranged TCR beta genes. Amplified TCR beta libraries were sequenced as 87-base-pair reads on the Illumina HiSeq System. The source study handled its data this way. A later analysis counted some 74 million unique TCR beta chains across the 550 to 800 repertoires, and around 9.9 million of these chains were shared by at least two donors. A nearest-neighbor algorithm error-corrected the raw reads and collapsed the reads into unique sequences, merging closely related sequences to remove PCR and sequencing errors. Alignment of CDR3 sequences to IMGT reference sequences was used to assign V, D and J gene segments. Each retained sequence needed at least a six-nucleotide match to both a V gene segment and a J gene segment. Rearrangements were classified as productive when the CDR3 lacked stop codons and remained in frame with V and J, and all other rearrangements were classified as non-productive. CDR3 was defined by IMGT convention, running from the second conserved V-encoded cysteine to the conserved J-encoded phenylalanine. In an earlier analysis of around 540 of the donors, sequences lacking an unambiguous match to a single V gene segment were excluded. An earlier analysis of around 600 of the donors classified V segments as functional when productive rearrangements were above 56.7% and as segregating when the standard deviation between donors was above 5%. A statistical classification framework was built to diagnose cytomegalovirus status from the catalog of TCR beta chain sequences. V and J gene assignment, in a later analysis, came from comparing TCR nucleotide sequences with IMGT/GENE-DB human TR gene sequences. A later analysis assigned CDR3 sequences and most-parsimonious VDJ recombination scenarios with the TCRdist pipeline. In a later analysis, every TCR beta chain was defined by the combination of its CDR3 amino acid sequence and its V-gene family, and reads without a unique V-gene family were dropped. To address suspected cross-contamination and a sequencing artifact, a later analysis removed some 620 highly shared, low-generation-probability nucleotide sequences. In a later analysis, a clonal expansion index was calculated for each public chain from normalized within-repertoire ranks of inferred template counts. Generation probabilities in a later analysis came from a VDJ recombination model fitted to out-of-frame rearrangements, and those results were checked against IGoR. In a later analysis, hypergeometric tests were used to score TCR-TCR, TCR-HLA and TCR-CMV co-occurrence, with a repertoire-size bias correction applied to TCR pairs. In a later analysis, false discovery rates were estimated by permuting HLA or CMV assignments 20 times. In a later analysis, co-occurring TCRs were grouped using DBSCAN, with TCRdist sequence similarity added in when clustering inside HLA-allele-positive subsets. Repertoires with fewer than 30,000 or more than 120,000 public chains, plus five repertoires with anomalous nucleotide sharing, were excluded from co-occurrence clustering. TCRdb carries this immuneACCESS record with in-frame sequences only. Its versions omit some clonotypes, under half of them owing to an unresolved V gene in the studies checked, with the rest unexplained. The D gene and trimming were derived from the DNA, and the V and J assignments and clone size from that table. The sample's records list 70,000 to 85,000 clones. Clones ranked in the top ten supply around 7.2% of the sample.

The cohort consisted of fewer than 700 healthy bone marrow donors. At the time of sampling, all cohort members were nominally healthy, though unrecorded immune exposures were likely present. The donor tested CMV seropositive and was one of the 289 seropositive cohort members. A peripheral blood sample was collected from each donor, and TCR beta sequencing was performed on peripheral blood mononuclear cells. The Qiagen DNeasy Blood Extraction Kit was used to extract genomic DNA from the blood cell samples. As regards this clone: Its target antigen remains unknown.

The chain joins TRBV5-6 to TRBJ2-1, and 9 junctional nucleotides match TRBD2. Material: PBMCs. The origin of this receptor is a female donor in good health and CMV-seropositive. The DNA is as follows: TGTGCCAGCAGCCCCGTAGCGGGAGTGGCTGAGCAGTTCTTC. Translated, it gives CASSPVAGVAEQFF. Where the CDR3 stops, the reference TRBV5-6 and TRBJ2-1 genes take over; the full variable domain is DAGVTQSPTHLIKTRGQQVTLRCSPKSGHDTVSWYQQALGQGPQFIFQYYEEEERQRGNFPDRFSGHQFPNYSSELNVNALLLGDSALYLCASSPVAGVAEQFFGPGTRLTVL.